This TCR beta chain was recovered during a study of T cells in Graves' hyperthyroidism and ophthalmopathy. The CDR3 is 17 residues long. Germline V lookup: CDR1 LGHDT, CDR2 YNNKEL (reference sequence). V lost 4 bases, J lost 3 bases, and 9 bases stayed unmatched. Clinical symptoms, serum thyroxine, TRAb, thyroid ultrasound and orbital computed tomography established diagnosis. This clonotype was counted at least ten times. TCR beta CDR3 region amplification was performed from RNA transcripts. First-round RT-PCR with HTBI primers amplified the TCR CDR3 region. TCRdb passed the multiplex PCR reads through MiXCR, listing each CDR3 protein once. Among about 400,000 distinct CDR3 sequences listed, about an eighth were seen once.

Material for sequencing was blood. The chain links TRBV3-1 to TRBJ2-7; 13 bases line up with TRBD2. The sequence was obtained from a man aged 50 to 59 with Graves' ophthalmopathy. The CDR3 DNA reads TGTGCCAGCAGCCCGGGACTAGCGGGAAGGTCTGGCTACGAGCAGTACTTC. It is translated as CASSPGLAGRSGYEQYF.